This T cell receptor beta chain is drawn from a study of shared clonotypes between healthy human individuals (dated by TCRdb to 2020 to 2021). Regarding the complete study: The cohort included three men and a couple of women between 18 and 49 years of age. For each donor, CD4 naive and CD4 memory were each run on three plates, CD8 naive on two plates, and CD8 memory on one plate. The study deeply sequenced blood TCR repertoires of 5 or 6 healthy adults to estimate repertoire size and the extent of clonotype sharing between individuals. To increase sequencing depth and limit assay-specific biases, TCR repertoire library preparation and sequencing were carried out by different laboratories using diverse techniques. Per donor, leukapheresis produced somewhere between about 0.94 and 8.9 billion PBMCs. Points the paper makes about the study in general: Naive subsets generally had larger estimated clonotype richness than memory subsets. Pairwise subsampling led to the expectation that sequencing depth would affect the degree of clonotype sharing among donors. When a few donors were compared, the shared fraction of clonotypes was around 4.6% for naive CD4, roughly 3.4% for naive CD8, more than 2% for memory CD4, and roughly 0.43% for memory CD8. Rarefaction of sorted-subset datasets indicated incomplete sequencing despite the large sequencing depth. Sampling was restricted to blood, and TCR repertoires in tissues likely differ from the TCR repertoires found in blood. Clonotypes shared by all four sorted-subset donors showed higher generation probabilities than non-shared clonotypes. The genetic and exposure-history diversity represented was limited by the small number of donors.

As for this clone: Which antigen it targets is not known. One base away there is no much larger clone; base qualities are not given.

Its CDR3 holds 11 amino acids, cysteine through phenylalanine. CDR3 DNA only is kept here, 33 bases in frame from base 1. For CDR1 and CDR2, the germline V gene lists SGHTA and FQGTGA. V is cut by 4 bases and J by 8 bases, and the space between the germline ends is 8 bases. Using the deep immunoSEQ assay, TCR CDR3 regions were amplified from genomic DNA by multiplex PCR. Extracted genomic DNA from each cell subset was spread evenly across all wells of several immunoSEQ 96-well plates, with each plate serving as a replicate. For sorted subsets, approximately 200 ng of genomic DNA, equivalent to around 30,000 T cell genomes, went into each replicate PCR. The purified libraries were quantified using a Qubit 3.0 fluorometer, sized with a Bioanalyzer 2100, and then quantified again using the KAPA Library Quantification kit. A separate single-read 150-cycle Illumina NextSeq 550 flow cell was used to sequence each immunoSEQ 96-well plate. The published analysis was carried out like this. Because the immunoSEQ output held only junctional sequences and lacked quality scores, the filtering could not match the filtering applied to full-length reads. To assign V/J genes and CDR3, sequences were annotated against IMGT germline references using PyIR, a Python wrapper for IgBLAST v1.9. Reads with weak V/J assignments (E-value above 1e-6), missing CDR3, stop codons, out-of-frame junctions, or ambiguous translated residues were removed. V3J clonotypes were defined as sequences sharing an identical inferred V gene, J gene, and CDR3 amino acid sequence. Percentage overlap between repertoires was computed as shared unique clonotypes divided by the size of the smaller repertoire. Richness of each repertoire was evaluated using RTK rarefaction, the Chao1 estimator, and Recon v2.1 estimates of unobserved clonotypes. Generation probabilities were computed with OLGA for all TCRbeta clonotypes obtained by the gDNA method from a handful of donors. TCRdb re-hosts the immuneACCESS table, in-frame sequences only. Its copies lack some clones; in the studies checked, an unresolved V gene accounts for under half of them, and the cause for the rest is not known. The D gene and trimming were derived from the DNA, and the V and J assignments and clone size from that table. The sample yields 650,000 to 800,000 clones; around 70% were counted once. The ten largest clones add up to under 2% of the sample.

Healthy HIV-negative adults with no recently reported acute infections or vaccinations were included as donors. All donors were Caucasian adults living in Nashville, Tennessee, USA. CD4+ T cells were enriched through magnetic negative selection, after which naive cells were positively selected on CD45RA and the remaining negative fraction served as the memory subset. Blood was collected by leukapheresis, and PBMCs were isolated by Ficoll-Histopaque density gradient centrifugation and then cryopreserved in liquid nitrogen vapor phase. Purity and quantity of every magnetically sorted T cell population were checked by analytical flow cytometry. Genomic DNA was isolated from each sorted fraction and quantified by UV absorbance on a Nanodrop 2000c.

Here the chain combines TRBV7-3 and TRBJ1-2; perhaps TRBD1 is the D gene, with 5 bases matching. This TCR was recovered from a woman aged 25 to 45 in good health. The sequencing sample was made of memory CD4+ T cells sorted from blood. What this sample's cell subset or site label stands for: CD45RA-negative fraction. The CDR3 here reads CASSSGTGYTF. The sequenced DNA: TGTGCCAGCAGCTCAGGGACCGGCTACACCTTC.